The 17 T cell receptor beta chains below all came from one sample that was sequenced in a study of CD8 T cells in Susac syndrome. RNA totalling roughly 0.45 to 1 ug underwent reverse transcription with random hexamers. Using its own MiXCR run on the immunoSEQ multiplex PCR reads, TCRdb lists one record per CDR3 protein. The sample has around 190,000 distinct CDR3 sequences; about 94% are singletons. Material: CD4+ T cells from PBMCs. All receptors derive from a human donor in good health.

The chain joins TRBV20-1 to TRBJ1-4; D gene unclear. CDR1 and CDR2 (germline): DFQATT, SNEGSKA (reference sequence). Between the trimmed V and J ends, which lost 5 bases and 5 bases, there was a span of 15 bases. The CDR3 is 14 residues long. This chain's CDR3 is CSASRSTLNEKLFF. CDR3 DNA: TGCAGTGCTTCTAGATCTACCCTCAATGAAAAACTGTTTTTT.

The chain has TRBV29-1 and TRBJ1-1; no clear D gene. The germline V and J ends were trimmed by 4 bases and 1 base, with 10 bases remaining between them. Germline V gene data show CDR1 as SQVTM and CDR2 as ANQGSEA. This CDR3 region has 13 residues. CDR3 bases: TGCAGCGTTGGCCCGGGAGGGAACACTGAAGCTTTCTTT. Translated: CSVGPGGNTEAFF.

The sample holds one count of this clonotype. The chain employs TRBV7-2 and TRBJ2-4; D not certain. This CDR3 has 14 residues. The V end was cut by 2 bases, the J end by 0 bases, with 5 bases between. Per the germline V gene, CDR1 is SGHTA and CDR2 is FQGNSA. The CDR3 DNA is TGTGCCAGCAGCTTATCTCTAGCCAAAAACATTCAGTACTTC. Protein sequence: CASSLSLAKNIQYF.

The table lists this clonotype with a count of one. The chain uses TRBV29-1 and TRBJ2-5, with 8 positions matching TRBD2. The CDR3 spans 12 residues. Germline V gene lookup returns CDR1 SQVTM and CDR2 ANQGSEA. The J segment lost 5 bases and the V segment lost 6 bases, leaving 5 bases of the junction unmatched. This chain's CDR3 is CSVVAGSETQYF. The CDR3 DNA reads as TGCAGCGTCGTAGCGGGAAGCGAGACCCAGTACTTC.

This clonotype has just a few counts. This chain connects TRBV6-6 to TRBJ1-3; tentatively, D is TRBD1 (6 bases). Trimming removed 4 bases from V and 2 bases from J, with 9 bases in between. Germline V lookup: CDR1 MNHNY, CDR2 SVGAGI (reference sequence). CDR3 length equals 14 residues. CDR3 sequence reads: CASSLGTTGNTIYF. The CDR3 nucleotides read TGTGCCAGCAGTTTGGGGACAACTGGAAACACCATATATTTT.

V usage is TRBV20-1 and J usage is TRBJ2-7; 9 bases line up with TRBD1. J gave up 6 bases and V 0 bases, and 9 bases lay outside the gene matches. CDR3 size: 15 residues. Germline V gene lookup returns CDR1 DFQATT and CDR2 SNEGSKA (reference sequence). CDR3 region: CSARDDWTGAAEQYF. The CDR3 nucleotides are TGCAGTGCTAGAGATGACTGGACAGGGGCCGCCGAGCAGTACTTC.

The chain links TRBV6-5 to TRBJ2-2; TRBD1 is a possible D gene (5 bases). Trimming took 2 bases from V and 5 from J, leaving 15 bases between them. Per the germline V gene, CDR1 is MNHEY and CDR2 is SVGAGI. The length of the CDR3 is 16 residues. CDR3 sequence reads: CASSYSPSRVTGELFF. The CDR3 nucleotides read TGTGCCAGCAGTTACAGTCCGAGCAGGGTAACCGGGGAGCTGTTTTTT.

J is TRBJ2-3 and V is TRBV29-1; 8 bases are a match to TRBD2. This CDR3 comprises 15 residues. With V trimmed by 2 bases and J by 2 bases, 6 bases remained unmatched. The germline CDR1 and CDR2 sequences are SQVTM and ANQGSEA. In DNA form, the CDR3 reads TGCAGCGTTGAAATCGGGGGGGCCCCCACAGATACGCAGTATTTT. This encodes CSVEIGGAPTDTQYF.

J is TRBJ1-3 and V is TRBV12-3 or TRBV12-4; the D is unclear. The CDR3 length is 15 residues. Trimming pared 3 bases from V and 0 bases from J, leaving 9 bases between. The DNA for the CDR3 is TGTGCCAGCAGTTTCTCCGTCCGCTCTGGAAACACCATATATTTT. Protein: CASSFSVRSGNTIYF.

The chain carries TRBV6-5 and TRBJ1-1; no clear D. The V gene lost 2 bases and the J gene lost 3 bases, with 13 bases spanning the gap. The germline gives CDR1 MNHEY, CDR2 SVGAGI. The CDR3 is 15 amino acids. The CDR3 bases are TGTGCCAGCAGTTACCCGGCCGGCAGTTACACTGAAGCTTTCTTT. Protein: CASSYPAGSYTEAFF.

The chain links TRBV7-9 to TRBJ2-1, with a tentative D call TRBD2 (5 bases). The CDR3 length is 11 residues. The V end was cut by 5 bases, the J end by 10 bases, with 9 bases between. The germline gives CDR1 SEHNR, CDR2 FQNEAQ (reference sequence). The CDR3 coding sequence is TGTGCCAGCAGCCTGGCGGGCGAGCAGTTCTTC. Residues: CASSLAGEQFF. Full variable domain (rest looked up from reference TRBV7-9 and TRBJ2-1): DTGVSQNPRHKITKRGQNVTFRCDPISEHNRLYWYRQTLGQGPEFLTYFQNEAQLEKSRLLSDRFSAERPKGSFSTLEIQRTEQGDSAMYLCASSLAGEQFFGPGTRLTVL.

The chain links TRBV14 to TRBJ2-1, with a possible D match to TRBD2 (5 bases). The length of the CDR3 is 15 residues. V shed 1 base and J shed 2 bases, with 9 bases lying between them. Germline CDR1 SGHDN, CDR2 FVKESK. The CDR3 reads CASSQARGTYNEQFF. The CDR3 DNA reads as TGTGCCAGCAGCCAAGCGAGAGGGACCTACAATGAGCAGTTCTTC.

The CDR3 protein is CASSLGQGAMNYGYTF. CDR3 nucleotides: TGCGCCAGCAGCCTGGGACAGGGGGCGATGAACTATGGCTACACCTTC. The V and J genes are TRBV5-1 and TRBJ1-2; 12 bases agree with TRBD1. Trimming cost V 4 bases and J 2 bases; bases outside gene matches: 6. The CDR3 is 16 amino acids. Germline CDR1 reads SGHRS; CDR2 reads YFSETQ.

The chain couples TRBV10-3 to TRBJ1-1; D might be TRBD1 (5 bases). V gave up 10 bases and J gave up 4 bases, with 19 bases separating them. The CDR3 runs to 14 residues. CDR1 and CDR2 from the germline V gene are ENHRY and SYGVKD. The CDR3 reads CATKEGVDGTEAFF. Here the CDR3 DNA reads TGTGCCACCAAAGAAGGGGTCGATGGCACTGAAGCTTTCTTT.

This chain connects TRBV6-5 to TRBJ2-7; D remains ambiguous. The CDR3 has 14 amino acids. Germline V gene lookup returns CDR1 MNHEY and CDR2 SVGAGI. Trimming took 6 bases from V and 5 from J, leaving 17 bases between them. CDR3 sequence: CASRVTAQTHEQYV. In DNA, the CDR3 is TGTGCCAGCAGAGTTACTGCGCAGACTCACGAGCAGTACGTC.

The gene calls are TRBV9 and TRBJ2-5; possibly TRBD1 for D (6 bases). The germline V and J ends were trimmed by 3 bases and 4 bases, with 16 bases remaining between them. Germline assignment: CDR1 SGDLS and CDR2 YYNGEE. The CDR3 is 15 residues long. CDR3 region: CASSAIQGLSETQYF. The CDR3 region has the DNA TGTGCCAGCAGCGCCATCCAGGGGTTATCAGAGACCCAGTACTTC.

In DNA, the CDR3 is TGTGCCAGCAGTTACCCGTCCCGGGGGGGGTACAATGAGCAGTTCTTC. It is translated as CASSYPSRGGYNEQFF. The chain combines TRBV6-2 or TRBV6-3 with TRBJ2-1, with TRBD2 matching 8 bases. The length of the CDR3 is 16 residues. Germline-derived CDR1 and CDR2 are MNHEY and SVGEGT. V trimming: 2 bases; J trimming: 4 bases; junction bases outside the gene matches: 7.